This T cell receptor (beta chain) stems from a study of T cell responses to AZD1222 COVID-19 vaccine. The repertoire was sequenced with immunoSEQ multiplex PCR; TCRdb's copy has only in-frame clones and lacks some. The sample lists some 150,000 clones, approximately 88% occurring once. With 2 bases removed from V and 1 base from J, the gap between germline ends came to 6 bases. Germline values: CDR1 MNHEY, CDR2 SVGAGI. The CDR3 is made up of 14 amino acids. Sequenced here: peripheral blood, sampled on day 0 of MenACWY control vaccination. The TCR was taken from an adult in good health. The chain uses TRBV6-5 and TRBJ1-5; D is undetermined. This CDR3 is CASSYDPSNQPQHF. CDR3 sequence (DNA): TGTGCCAGCAGTTACGACCCCAGCAATCAGCCCCAGCATTTT.